The entry below gives a single T cell receptor beta chain sequence along with its context. The antigen it binds to is not known. Qualities for individual bases were not recorded, and no much larger clone is one base off. The data derive from a study of CD8+CD57+ T cells in acquired aplastic anemia (dated by TCRdb to 2016 to 2018). In terms of the full investigation: On average, sorted CD4+ and CD8+ cells yielded 3.2 ug of extracted DNA, with a range of about 0.19 to 30 ug. For healthy donor samples, the average read count was about 10.8 million for CD4+ cells and fewer than 14 million for CD8+ cells. What the work shows at the level of the full study, not this receptor alone: Roughly 30 CD8+ CDR3 sequences were shared between patients and controls but appeared highly expressed in patients and within their immunodominant clones. No significant difference in CD8+ Simpson's diversity was found between patients and healthy controls (P=0.060).

Genomic DNA served as template for TCR beta VDJ combination and CDR3 sequence profiling. An Illumina HiSeq 2000 was used for TCR repertoire sequencing. Under the source paper's analysis protocol: Repertoire assessment relied on Simpson's diversity index, CDR3 size and DJ length profiles, and TRBV/TRBJ rearrangement plots. The most abundant DNA sequence in the deep sequencing data was taken as the immunodominant clone. CDR3 amino acid sequences were screened for sharing across subjects and were compared with published repertoires and the VDJdb database. TCRdb trimmed the raw reads at Q25, called clones with MiXCR and kept productive beta chains. Rows are unified per CDR3 protein, each entry keeping the most common DNA and genes. In this record, the V and J calls reflect TCRdb's handling and not the investigators' own analysis. In this sample the table shows 60,000 to 75,000 distinct CDR3 sequences, around 50% of which occur a single time. The top ten hold over 2% of the sample.

CDR1 SEHNR and CDR2 FQNEAQ are derived from the germline V gene (reference sequence). The CDR3, from cysteine to phenylalanine, totals 14 residues. The kept DNA is CDR3 alone, 42 bases in frame from the first base. The junction carries 12 bases between V and J, which are trimmed by 3 bases and 4 bases respectively. In the study, sorted CD4+ and CD8+ blood T cells from patients with severe aplastic anemia and from healthy subjects underwent deep sequencing of TCR repertoires. Ficoll-Paque density gradient centrifugation was used to isolate peripheral blood mononuclear cells. Before DNA was extracted, CD4+ and CD8+ T cells were sorted using either FACS or magnetic beads.

This receptor was taken from a human donor in good health, serving as a control. This sequence uses TRBV7-9 and TRBJ2-5; TRBD2 is a possible D gene, resting on 7 matching bases. The sequencing input was sorted CD4+, CD8+, or CD8+CD57+ T cells (not recorded which) from PBMCs. The nucleotides read TGTGCCAGCAGCTTTGGGGGAGGGGGAGAGACCCAGTACTTC. This codes for CASSFGGGGETQYF. Outside the CDR3, residues come from the reference TRBV7-9 and TRBJ2-5 proteins, so the full variable domain is: DTGVSQNPRHKITKRGQNVTFRCDPISEHNRLYWYRQTLGQGPEFLTYFQNEAQLEKSRLLSDRFSAERPKGSFSTLEIQRTEQGDSAMYLCASSFGGGGETQYFGPGTRLLVL.